The rows below give T cell receptor beta chains drawn from one sample of a study of shared clonotypes between healthy human individuals. The repertoire was sequenced with immunoSEQ multiplex PCR; TCRdb's copy has only in-frame clones and lacks some. The sample contains about 980,000 clones, 70% to 85% of which appear only once. Sequenced sample: memory CD4+ T cells sorted from blood. Receptor source: a young man in good health. Both conserved end residues are part of each CDR3. The D gene is left open where the match is weak. Expanded clones are given a class, and other clones once, few, many or no size at all.

V	D	size	J	DNA	CDR3
TRBV29-1	NA	NA	TRBJ1-1	TGCAGCGTCTCTTTGAACCCCCGGGGTTTGAACACTGAAGCTTTCTTT	CSVSLNPRGLNTEAFF
TRBV15	NA	NA	TRBJ1-1	TGTGCCACCAGCAGAGATTACATGAACACTGAAGCTTTCTTT	CATSRDYMNTEAFF
TRBV5-1	TRBD2	NA	TRBJ2-1	TGCGCCAGCAGCCTAGGGCCTAGCGGGACGAATGAGCAGTTCTTC	CASSLGPSGTNEQFF
TRBV7-2	NA	NA	TRBJ2-1	TGTGCCAGCAGCTTATCGGCCGCAGCTTACAATGAGCAGTTCTTC	CASSLSAAAYNEQFF
TRBV10-2	TRBD2	NA	TRBJ2-7	TGCGCCAGCCGGACTAGCGGGGGGAGTTTCCACGAGCAGTACTTC	CASRTSGGSFHEQYF
TRBV6-5	NA	NA	TRBJ2-7	TGTGCCAGCAGTTACCTGGGGCTCGGCTACGAGCAGTACTTC	CASSYLGLGYEQYF
TRBV10-3	NA	NA	TRBJ1-1	TGTGCCATCAGTGATGGCGGAAACACTGAAGCTTTCTTT	CAISDGGNTEAFF
TRBV2	TRBD1	NA	TRBJ1-4	TGTGCCAGCAGTTTCGGACAGGGAGGTGAAAAACTGTTTTTT	CASSFGQGGEKLFF
TRBV7-9	NA	NA	TRBJ2-1	TGTGCCAGCAGCTCCACTAATAGCGGAGACCCCGGCAATGAGCAGTTCTTC	CASSSTNSGDPGNEQFF
TRBV7-2	NA	NA	TRBJ2-7	TGTGCCAGCAGCTTAGGGAGCAACACCTACGAGCAGTACTTC	CASSLGSNTYEQYF
TRBV7-8	NA	NA	TRBJ1-4	TGTGCCAGCAGCTTACGTGATGAAAAACTGTTTTTT	CASSLRDEKLFF
TRBV7-7	TRBD2	once	TRBJ2-3	TGTGCTAGCAGCCTCAGCGGGGGCCCCACAGATACGCAGTATTTT	CASSLSGGPTDTQYF
TRBV9	NA	NA	TRBJ2-3	TGTGCCAGCAGCGGACAGGTTAGCACAGATACGCAGTATTTT	CASSGQVSTDTQYF
TRBV28	TRBD1	NA	TRBJ1-1	TGTGCCAGCATTCTCGGGACAGGGCAAACTGAAGCTTTCTTT	CASILGTGQTEAFF
TRBV5-1	TRBD1	few	TRBJ1-1	TGCGCCAGCAGGGACTTCCGACAGGGAATGACTGAAGCTTTCTTT	CASRDFRQGMTEAFF